This TCR beta chain was captured by sequencing in a study of immune evolution from preneoplasia to lung adenocarcinoma. This CDR3 comprises 13 residues. The V end lost 0 bases, the J end lost 6 bases, and 6 bases lay between the germline ends. From germline, CDR1 is MNHNS and CDR2 SASEGT. Only in-frame clones appear in the TCRdb table, and some are missing; sequencing was by immunoSEQ multiplex PCR. The data hold 10,000 or so clones, with 60% to 85% observed a single time. Sequencing was carried out using FFPE minimally invasive lung adenocarcinoma tissue. The chain has TRBV6-1 and TRBJ1-5; D is unresolved. The receptor's source is a person between 65 and 80 years old with lung adenocarcinoma. Some clones in this sample may be carry-over from other donors' samples. The DNA of the CDR3 is TGTGCCAGCAGTGAAGCGCTTCGTCAGCCCCAGCATTTT. Encoded protein: CASSEALRQPQHF.